Sequencing of this T cell receptor beta chain was carried out in a study of vaccination and CD4 T cells after COVID-19. With the Oncomine TCR Beta short-read assay, DNA from cultured CD4+ T cells was sequenced. Genomic DNA from cultured CD4+ T cells was extracted. A single record per CDR3 protein comes from TCRdb applying MiXCR to the PCR reads. The sample holds some 16,000 distinct CDR3 sequences; around 44% are singletons and the top ten take around 7.3%. Treatment reported: roughly 11-day PBMC culture with coronavirus spike peptide pools or control peptides (ViraFEST assay). Cultures used some 2 million PBMCs per well, approximately 9.2 IU/ml IL-2 and about 10 ug/ml peptides. For this clonotype: As yet, its antigen is unknown.

From germline, CDR1 is DFQATT and CDR2 SNEGSKA (reference sequence). V trimming: 3 bases; J trimming: 5 bases; junction bases outside the gene matches: 14. This CDR3 comprises 16 residues. The TCR was taken from a human donor who had recovered from COVID-19. The material was CD4+ T cells from blood, cultured in vitro, obtained after SARS-CoV-2 vaccination. This sequence joins TRBV20-1 and TRBJ2-5, with 8 positions matching TRBD2. CDR3 region: CSARARAGEPGETQYF. Here the CDR3 DNA reads TGCAGTGCTAGGGCCCGAGCGGGAGAGCCCGGGGAGACCCAGTACTTC.